A selection of T cell receptor beta chains follows, all from one sample in a study of cytomegalovirus exposure and HLA in healthy donors. The data were produced by immunoSEQ multiplex PCR, yet TCRdb's version contains in-frame clones alone and is incomplete. The sample has about 180,000 clones, around 80% seen once. Sample: PBMCs. These receptors originate from a woman aged 40 to 55 in good health and CMV-seronegative. Each CDR3 is given with its conserved first and last residue. D genes are given only for firm matches. A row's size may be missing; if present it is once, few, many or a size class.

clone_size	v_call	j_call	d_call	cdr3_aa	cdr3_nt
NA	TRBV21-1	TRBJ2-3	NA	CASSKGGQGEPSTDTQYF	TGTGCCAGCAGCAAAGGAGGACAGGGTGAACCTAGCACAGATACGCAGTATTTT
NA	TRBV6-5	TRBJ1-1	TRBD1	CASSYYGTGNTEAFF	TGTGCCAGCAGTTACTACGGGACAGGGAACACTGAAGCTTTCTTT
NA	TRBV30	TRBJ1-2	TRBD1	CACTTGVGYGYTF	TGTGCCTGTACGACAGGGGTGGGCTATGGCTACACCTTC
once	TRBV6-1	TRBJ2-7	TRBD1	CASSERDRGTYEQYF	TGTGCCAGCAGTGAAAGGGACAGGGGAACTTACGAGCAGTACTTC
NA	TRBV11-3	TRBJ1-1	NA	CASSLGSGRGNTEAFF	TGTGCCAGCAGCTTAGGTTCCGGGCGGGGGAACACTGAAGCTTTCTTT
NA	TRBV28	TRBJ1-1	NA	CASLNGGGNTEAFF	TGTGCCAGCTTAAACGGGGGGGGGAACACTGAAGCTTTCTTT
NA	TRBV5-6	TRBJ2-2	NA	CASSLVGGTGELFF	TGTGCCAGCAGCTTGGTGGGGGGCACCGGGGAGCTGTTTTTT
NA	TRBV7-6	TRBJ2-3	NA	CASSLGAGTDTQYF	TGTGCCAGCAGCTTAGGAGCGGGCACAGATACGCAGTATTTT
NA	TRBV11-2	TRBJ2-3	TRBD2	CASSLGGGSTDTQYF	TGTGCCAGCAGCTTAGGCGGGGGGAGCACAGATACGCAGTATTTT
NA	TRBV10-2	TRBJ1-1	NA	CASWGGFMTEAFF	TGCGCCAGCTGGGGGGGGTTTATGACTGAAGCTTTCTTT
NA	TRBV30	TRBJ2-7	NA	CAWSLQGTFYEQYF	TGTGCCTGGAGTCTCCAGGGCACCTTCTACGAGCAGTACTTC
NA	TRBV30	TRBJ2-5	TRBD2	CAWSDWREGPETQYF	TGTGCCTGGAGTGATTGGCGGGAGGGCCCAGAGACCCAGTACTTC
NA	TRBV4-3	TRBJ2-3	TRBD2	CASSQDLLGLAGTGDTQYF	TGCGCCAGCAGCCAAGATCTTCTGGGACTAGCGGGGACGGGAGATACGCAGTATTTT
NA	TRBV7-9	TRBJ2-7	TRBD2	CASSSFKGLAASYEQYF	TGTGCCAGCAGCTCCTTTAAAGGACTAGCGGCTTCCTACGAGCAGTACTTC
NA	TRBV6-1	TRBJ1-5	NA	CASSTGQGPNQPQHF	TGTGCCAGCAGTACCGGGCAGGGCCCCAATCAGCCCCAGCATTTT
NA	TRBV18	TRBJ2-7	TRBD1	CASSPVGQGANEQYF	TGTGCCAGCTCACCAGTAGGGCAGGGGGCAAACGAGCAGTACTTC
NA	TRBV7-8	TRBJ1-5	NA	CASSLQGINQPQHF	TGTGCCAGCAGCTTACAGGGGATCAATCAGCCCCAGCATTTT
NA	TRBV7-9	TRBJ2-3	TRBD2	CASSSGTSGTKDTQYF	TGTGCCAGCAGTTCAGGGACTAGCGGGACCAAAGATACGCAGTATTTT
NA	TRBV7-9	TRBJ1-1	TRBD1	CASSLEGTANTEAFF	TGTGCCAGCAGCTTAGAAGGGACAGCGAACACTGAAGCTTTCTTT
once	TRBV9	TRBJ2-1	NA	CASSSTQGLINEQFF	TGTGCCAGCAGCTCTACCCAGGGTTTAATCAATGAGCAGTTCTTC
NA	TRBV5-8	TRBJ2-1	NA	CASSFNSQQFF	TGTGCCAGCAGCTTTAACAGTCAGCAGTTCTTC
NA	TRBV20-1	TRBJ1-2	NA	CSAYRVGGYTF	TGCAGTGCATACAGGGTAGGGGGCTACACCTTC
few	TRBV6-6	TRBJ1-1	TRBD1	CASSSGQGYTEAFF	TGTGCCAGCAGTTCCGGACAGGGGTACACTGAAGCTTTCTTT
NA	TRBV7-8	TRBJ1-2	TRBD1	CASSPQTGVSGYTF	TGTGCCAGCAGCCCCCAGACAGGGGTGAGTGGCTACACCTTC
NA	TRBV9	TRBJ2-5	NA	CASSVGPTPGETQYF	TGTGCCAGCAGCGTAGGCCCCACCCCAGGGGAGACCCAGTACTTC
NA	TRBV15	TRBJ1-1	TRBD1	CATSPRDRGTEAFF	TGTGCCACCAGCCCCCGGGACAGGGGAACTGAAGCTTTCTTT
NA	TRBV19	TRBJ2-5	NA	CAQSRTQYF	TGTGCCCAGTCTCGGACCCAGTACTTC
NA	TRBV28	TRBJ1-5	NA	CASSFSGGQPQHF	TGTGCCAGCAGTTTTTCGGGGGGACAGCCCCAGCATTTT
NA	TRBV6-5	TRBJ2-3	TRBD2	CASSSPGRVAGTQYF	TGTGCCAGCAGTTCCCCGGGGAGGGTAGCGGGGACGCAGTATTTT
few	TRBV5-1	TRBJ2-1	TRBD2	CASSLETSGRGYNEQFF	TGCGCCAGCAGCTTGGAGACTAGCGGGAGGGGATACAATGAGCAGTTCTTC
NA	TRBV19	TRBJ1-5	TRBD1	CASSYTGGGQPQHF	TGTGCCAGTAGTTATACAGGGGGCGGTCAGCCCCAGCATTTT
few	TRBV15	TRBJ1-4	NA	CATCGEGANEKLFF	TGTGCCACCTGTGGAGAGGGGGCTAATGAAAAACTGTTTTTT
once	TRBV5-1	TRBJ2-1	TRBD2	CASSLDGTSGRAYNEQFF	TGCGCCAGCAGCTTGGATGGGACTAGCGGGAGGGCGTACAATGAGCAGTTCTTC
NA	TRBV4-2	TRBJ2-1	NA	CASSQDLRASEQFF	TGTGCCAGCAGCCAAGATCTTCGAGCGAGTGAGCAGTTCTTC
NA	TRBV28	TRBJ1-2	NA	CASSLSMGLGGYTF	TGTGCCAGCAGTTTATCGATGGGGCTTGGTGGCTACACCTTC
NA	TRBV6-5	TRBJ1-3	NA	CASSSRGLGNTIYF	TGTGCCAGCAGTTCAAGGGGCCTTGGAAACACCATATATTTT
NA	TRBV2	TRBJ1-5	NA	CASSAGEVQPQHF	TGTGCCAGCAGTGCAGGGGAAGTTCAGCCCCAGCATTTT
NA	TRBV13	TRBJ1-2	NA	CASSSARTATGYGYTF	TGTGCCAGCAGCTCAGCGCGGACAGCCACGGGCTATGGCTACACCTTC
NA	TRBV4-1	TRBJ1-5	TRBD1	CASQGQGNQPQHF	TGCGCCAGCCAGGGACAGGGGAATCAGCCCCAGCATTTT
NA	TRBV7-2	TRBJ2-5	TRBD2	CASSAPAGGGRETQYF	TGTGCCAGCAGCGCACCCGCGGGAGGGGGTCGGGAGACCCAGTACTTC
few	TRBV29-1	TRBJ1-1	NA	CSAGPGVGTEAFF	TGCAGCGCGGGACCAGGGGTTGGTACTGAAGCTTTCTTT
NA	TRBV28	TRBJ2-1	TRBD1	CASSLRQGDEQFF	TGTGCCAGCAGTTTACGACAGGGGGATGAGCAGTTCTTC
NA	TRBV29-1	TRBJ1-5	NA	CSASGSNQPQHF	TGCAGCGCCTCCGGGAGCAATCAGCCCCAGCATTTT
NA	TRBV7-9	TRBJ2-3	NA	CASTPWGGGTDTQYF	TGTGCCAGCACCCCATGGGGCGGTGGGACAGATACGCAGTATTTT
NA	TRBV11-2	TRBJ2-6	NA	CASSLVPGAGANVLTF	TGTGCCAGCAGCTTAGTGCCAGGGGCTGGGGCCAACGTCCTGACTTTC
NA	TRBV6-5	TRBJ2-7	TRBD1	CASSYYSQGVYEQYF	TGTGCCAGCAGTTACTACTCACAGGGGGTCTACGAGCAGTACTTC
NA	TRBV27	TRBJ1-5	NA	CASSLGGIDQPQHF	TGTGCCAGCAGTTTAGGAGGCATTGATCAGCCCCAGCATTTT
NA	TRBV7-8	TRBJ2-1	NA	CASLPGSHNEQFF	TGTGCCAGCTTGCCGGGATCCCACAATGAGCAGTTCTTC
NA	TRBV19	TRBJ2-1	NA	CASRVEGAPGDEQFF	TGTGCCAGTAGAGTTGAGGGAGCCCCAGGGGATGAGCAGTTCTTC
NA	TRBV29-1	TRBJ1-1	NA	CSVEVTGPLGTEAFF	TGCAGCGTTGAAGTGACAGGTCCGTTGGGGACTGAAGCTTTCTTT
NA	TRBV5-1	TRBJ1-2	NA	CASSLEGGSYGYTF	TGCGCCAGCAGCTTGGAAGGGGGTAGTTATGGCTACACCTTC
NA	TRBV4-1	TRBJ2-3	NA	CASSQDRGTTQYF	TGCGCCAGCAGCCAAGATCGCGGGACCACGCAGTATTTT
NA	TRBV7-9	TRBJ1-1	TRBD1	CASTGGQRAEAFF	TGTGCCAGCACCGGGGGACAGCGCGCTGAAGCTTTCTTT
NA	TRBV5-1	TRBJ2-7	NA	CASSLMSAVGSSSSYEQYF	TGCGCCAGCAGCTTAATGAGCGCGGTCGGGTCTTCCAGCTCCTACGAGCAGTACTTC
NA	TRBV15	TRBJ1-1	NA	CATSRRQPLMNTEAFF	TGTGCCACCAGCCGTAGACAGCCCCTCATGAACACTGAAGCTTTCTTT
NA	TRBV5-4	TRBJ2-2	NA	CASSSPGAGELFF	TGTGCCAGCAGCTCCCCGGGGGCCGGGGAGCTGTTTTTT
NA	TRBV21-1	TRBJ1-2	NA	CASSKAGGVVCTNYGYTF	TGTGCCAGCAGCAAAGCGGGAGGGGTCGTTTGCACTAACTATGGCTACACCTTC
NA	TRBV6-1	TRBJ1-2	NA	CASSENRGRTF	TGTGCCAGCAGTGAGAACCGGGGTCGGACCTTC